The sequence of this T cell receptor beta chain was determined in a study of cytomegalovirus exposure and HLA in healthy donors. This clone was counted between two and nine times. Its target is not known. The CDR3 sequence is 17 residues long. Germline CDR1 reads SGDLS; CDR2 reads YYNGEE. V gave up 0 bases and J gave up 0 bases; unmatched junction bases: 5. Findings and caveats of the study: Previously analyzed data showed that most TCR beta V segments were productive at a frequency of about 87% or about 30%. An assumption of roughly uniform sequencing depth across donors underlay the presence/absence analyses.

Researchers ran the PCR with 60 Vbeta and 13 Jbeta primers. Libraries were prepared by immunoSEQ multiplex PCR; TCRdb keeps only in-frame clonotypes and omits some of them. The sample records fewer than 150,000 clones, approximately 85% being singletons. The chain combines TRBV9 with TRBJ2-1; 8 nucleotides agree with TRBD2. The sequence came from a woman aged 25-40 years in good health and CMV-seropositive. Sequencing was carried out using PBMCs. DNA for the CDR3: TGTGCCAGCAGCGTAGCGGCTAGCGGGCCCTCCTACAATGAGCAGTTCTTC. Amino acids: CASSVAASGPSYNEQFF. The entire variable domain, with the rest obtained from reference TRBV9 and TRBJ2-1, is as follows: DSGVTQTPKHLITATGQRVTLRCSPRSGDLSVYWYQQSLDQGLQFLIQYYNGEERAKGNILERFSAQQFPDLHSELNLSSLELGDSALYFCASSVAASGPSYNEQFFGPGTRLTVL.